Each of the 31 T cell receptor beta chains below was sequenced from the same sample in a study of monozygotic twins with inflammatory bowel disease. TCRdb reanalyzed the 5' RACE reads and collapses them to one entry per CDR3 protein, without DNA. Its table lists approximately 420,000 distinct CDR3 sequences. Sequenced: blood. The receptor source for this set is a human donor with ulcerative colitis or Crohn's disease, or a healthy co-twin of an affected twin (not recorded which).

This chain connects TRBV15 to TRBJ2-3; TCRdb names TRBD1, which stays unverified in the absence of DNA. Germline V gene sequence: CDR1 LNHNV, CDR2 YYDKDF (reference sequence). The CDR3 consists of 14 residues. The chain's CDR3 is CATSTGQGADTQYF.

CDR3 loop: CASSQDKTGASEQFF. The genes are TRBV3-1 and TRBJ2-1; without DNA, the TCRdb call of TRBD1 cannot be checked. This CDR3 is built from 15 residues. Germline V CDR1 and CDR2: LGHDT, YNNKEL (reference sequence).

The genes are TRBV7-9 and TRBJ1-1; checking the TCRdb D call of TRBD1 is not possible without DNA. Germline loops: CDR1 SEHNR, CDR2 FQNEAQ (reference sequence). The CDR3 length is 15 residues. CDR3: CASSLGQGGNTEAFF.

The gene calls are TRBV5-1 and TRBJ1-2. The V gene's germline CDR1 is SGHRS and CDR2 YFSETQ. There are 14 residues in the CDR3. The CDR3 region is CASSLAEQAYGYTF.

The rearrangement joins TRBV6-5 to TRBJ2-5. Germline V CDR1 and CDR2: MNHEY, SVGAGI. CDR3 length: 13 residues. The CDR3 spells CASSWVSDKTQYF.

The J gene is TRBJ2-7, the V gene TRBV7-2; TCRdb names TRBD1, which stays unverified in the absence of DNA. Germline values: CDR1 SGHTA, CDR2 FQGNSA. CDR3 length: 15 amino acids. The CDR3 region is CASSTPGQPLYEQYF.

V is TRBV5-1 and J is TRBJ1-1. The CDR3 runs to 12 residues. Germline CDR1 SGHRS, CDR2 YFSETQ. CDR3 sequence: CASKSLNTEAFF.

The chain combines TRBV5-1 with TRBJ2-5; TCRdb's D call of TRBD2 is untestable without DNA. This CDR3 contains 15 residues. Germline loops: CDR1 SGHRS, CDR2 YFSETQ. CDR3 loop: CASSLGGSSQETQYF.

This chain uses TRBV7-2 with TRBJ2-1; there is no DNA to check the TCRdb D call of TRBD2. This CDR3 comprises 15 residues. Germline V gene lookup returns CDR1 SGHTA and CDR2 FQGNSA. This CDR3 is CASSLGAGETNEQFF.

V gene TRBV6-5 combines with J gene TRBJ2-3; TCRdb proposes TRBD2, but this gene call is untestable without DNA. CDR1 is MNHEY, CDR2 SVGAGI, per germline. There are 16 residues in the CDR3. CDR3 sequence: CASSYGGLGKADTQYF.

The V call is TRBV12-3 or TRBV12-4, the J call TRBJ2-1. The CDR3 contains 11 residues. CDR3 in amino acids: CASSWELKQFF.

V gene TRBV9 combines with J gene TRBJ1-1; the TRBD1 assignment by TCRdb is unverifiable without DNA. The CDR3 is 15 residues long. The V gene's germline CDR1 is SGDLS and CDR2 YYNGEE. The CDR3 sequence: CASSVGDREGTEAFF.

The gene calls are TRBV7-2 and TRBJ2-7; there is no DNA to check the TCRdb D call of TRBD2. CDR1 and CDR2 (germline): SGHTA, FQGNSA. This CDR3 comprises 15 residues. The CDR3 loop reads CASSLVGRDRDEQYF.

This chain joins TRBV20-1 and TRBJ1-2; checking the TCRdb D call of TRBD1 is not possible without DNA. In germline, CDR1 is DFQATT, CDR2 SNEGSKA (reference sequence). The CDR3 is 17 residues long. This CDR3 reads CSATGLYRDRDSYGYTF.

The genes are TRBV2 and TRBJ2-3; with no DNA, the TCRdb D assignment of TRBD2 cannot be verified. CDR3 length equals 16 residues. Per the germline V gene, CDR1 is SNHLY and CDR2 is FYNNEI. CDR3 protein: CASSDSSGGDPDTQYF.

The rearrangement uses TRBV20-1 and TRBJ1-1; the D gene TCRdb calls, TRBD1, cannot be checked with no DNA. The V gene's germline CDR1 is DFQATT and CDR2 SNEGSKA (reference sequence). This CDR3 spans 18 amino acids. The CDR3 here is CSAFPIPGQGARNTEAFF.

CDR3 in amino acids: CATWGRGLQHEGLNEQFF. J is TRBJ2-1 and V is TRBV24-1; the TRBD1 assignment by TCRdb is unverifiable without DNA. The CDR3 covers 18 residues. CDR1 is KGHDR, CDR2 SFDVKD, per germline.

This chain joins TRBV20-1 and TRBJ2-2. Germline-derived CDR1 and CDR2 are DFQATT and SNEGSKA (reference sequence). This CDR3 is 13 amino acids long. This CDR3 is CSARSGSTGELFF.

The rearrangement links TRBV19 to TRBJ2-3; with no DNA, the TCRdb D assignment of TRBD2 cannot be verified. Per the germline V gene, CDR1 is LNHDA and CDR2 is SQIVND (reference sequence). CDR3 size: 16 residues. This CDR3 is CASRTPAGGVADTQYF. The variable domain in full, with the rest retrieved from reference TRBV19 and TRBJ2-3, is DGGITQSPKYLFRKEGQNVTLSCEQNLNHDAMYWYRQDPGQGLRLIYYSQIVNDFQKGDIAEGYSVSREKKESFPLTVTSAQKNPTAFYLCASRTPAGGVADTQYFGPGTRLTVL.

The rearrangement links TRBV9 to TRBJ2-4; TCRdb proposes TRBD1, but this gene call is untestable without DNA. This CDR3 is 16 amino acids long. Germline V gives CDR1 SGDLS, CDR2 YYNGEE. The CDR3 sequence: CASSTIFRDGENIQYF.

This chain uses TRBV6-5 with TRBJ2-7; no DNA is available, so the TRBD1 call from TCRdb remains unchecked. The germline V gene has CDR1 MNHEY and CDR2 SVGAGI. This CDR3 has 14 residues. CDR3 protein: CASSYLGQPYEQYF.

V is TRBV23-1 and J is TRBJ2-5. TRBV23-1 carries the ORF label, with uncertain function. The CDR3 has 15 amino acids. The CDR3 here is CASSHTRLHKETQYF.

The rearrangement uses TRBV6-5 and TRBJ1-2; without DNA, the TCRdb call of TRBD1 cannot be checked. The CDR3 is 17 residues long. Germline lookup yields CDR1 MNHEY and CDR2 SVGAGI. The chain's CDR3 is CASSYRHGPLGKKGYTF.

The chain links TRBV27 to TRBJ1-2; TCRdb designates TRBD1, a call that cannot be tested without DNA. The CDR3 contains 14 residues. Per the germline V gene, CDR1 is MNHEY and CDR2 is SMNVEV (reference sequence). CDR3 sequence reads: CASSLEDTNYGYTF.

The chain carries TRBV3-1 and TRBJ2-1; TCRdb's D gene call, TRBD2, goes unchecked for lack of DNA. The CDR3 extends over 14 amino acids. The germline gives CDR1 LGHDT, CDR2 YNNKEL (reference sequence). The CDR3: CASSQTGLADEQFF.

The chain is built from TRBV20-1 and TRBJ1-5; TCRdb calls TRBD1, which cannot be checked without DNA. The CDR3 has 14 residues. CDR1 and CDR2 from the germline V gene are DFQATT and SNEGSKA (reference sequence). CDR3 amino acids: CSARGDRSNQPQHF.

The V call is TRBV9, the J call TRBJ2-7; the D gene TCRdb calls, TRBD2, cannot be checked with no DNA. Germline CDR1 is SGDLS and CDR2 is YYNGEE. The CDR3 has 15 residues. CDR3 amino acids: CASSVAAGGSYEQYF. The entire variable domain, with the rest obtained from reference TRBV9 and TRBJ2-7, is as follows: DSGVTQTPKHLITATGQRVTLRCSPRSGDLSVYWYQQSLDQGLQFLIQYYNGEERAKGNILERFSAQQFPDLHSELNLSSLELGDSALYFCASSVAAGGSYEQYFGPGTRLTVT.

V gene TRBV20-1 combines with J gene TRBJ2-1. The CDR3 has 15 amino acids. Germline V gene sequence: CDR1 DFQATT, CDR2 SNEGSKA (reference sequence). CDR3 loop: CSARAHPVSFGEQFF.

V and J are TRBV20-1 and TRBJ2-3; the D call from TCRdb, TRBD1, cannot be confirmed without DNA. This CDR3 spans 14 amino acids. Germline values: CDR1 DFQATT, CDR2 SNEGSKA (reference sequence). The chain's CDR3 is CSASPLVSTDTQYF.

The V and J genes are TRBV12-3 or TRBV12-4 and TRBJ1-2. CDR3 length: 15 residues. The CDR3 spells CASRFTAGVHYGYTF.

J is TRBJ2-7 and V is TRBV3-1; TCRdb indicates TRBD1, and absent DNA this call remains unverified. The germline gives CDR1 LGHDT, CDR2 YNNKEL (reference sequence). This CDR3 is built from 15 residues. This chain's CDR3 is CASSQDTTGGGEQYF.